This T cell receptor (beta chain) was observed in a study of shared clonotypes between healthy human individuals. Whole-study context: Each donor's CD4 naive and CD4 memory cells filled three plates apiece, CD8 naive two, and CD8 memory one.

Points from the study as a whole: Four donors held about 4.5% of naive CD4 clonotypes in common. Sequencing depth was predicted to influence how clonotypes are shared among donors.

Investigators spread the genomic DNA of each subset evenly over several immunoSEQ plates. The repertoire was sequenced with immunoSEQ multiplex PCR; TCRdb's copy has only in-frame clones and lacks some. Altogether about 230,000 clones are present, approximately 65% being singletons, with the ten largest covering around 10%. With regard to this clone: No antigen is known for it.

The junction had 8 bases not matched to a gene; V was cut back by 6 bases and J by 2 bases. This CDR3 region has 15 residues. Germline V lookup: CDR1 SNHLY, CDR2 FYNNEI. The gene calls are TRBV2 and TRBJ2-3; 7 nucleotides align to TRBD2. The TCR comes from a man aged 30 to 45 in good health. The sequencing input was memory CD4+ T cells sorted from blood. The subset denotes: CD45RA-negative fraction. This CDR3 is CASRSSGWPTDTQYF. The CDR3 DNA sequence: TGTGCCAGCAGAAGTAGCGGGTGGCCCACAGATACGCAGTATTTT.